These T cell receptor beta chains were read from a single sample in a study of blood T cell repertoires in COVID-19. Assay used: immunoSEQ multiplex PCR; TCRdb lists only in-frame clones, some missing. The sample shows approximately 170,000 clones, 90% of them seen only once. Sequenced: peripheral blood. The source is a man aged 55 to 70 with active or convalescent COVID-19. The CDR3 runs from the conserved cysteine through the conserved F or W.

j_gene: TRBJ2-1; v_gene: TRBV11-2; CDR3aa: CASSLASGTYNEQFF
j_gene: TRBJ2-1; v_gene: TRBV27; CDR3aa: CASSRGTGIYNEQFF
j_gene: TRBJ1-2; v_gene: TRBV6-5; CDR3aa: CASSQAGQAYGYTF
j_gene: TRBJ2-7; v_gene: TRBV27; CDR3aa: CASSLKGVSGGLSYEQYF
j_gene: TRBJ2-4; v_gene: TRBV30; CDR3aa: CAWRARSGSGSFIAKNIQYF
j_gene: TRBJ1-2; v_gene: TRBV11-2; CDR3aa: CASSHYQGLGLSGYTF
j_gene: TRBJ1-5; v_gene: TRBV6-1; CDR3aa: CASSESSRGIVQPQHF
j_gene: TRBJ1-3; v_gene: TRBV7-9; CDR3aa: CASSLAGARGNTIYF
j_gene: TRBJ1-2; v_gene: TRBV2; CDR3aa: CASGGGRGYGYTF
j_gene: TRBJ2-1; v_gene: TRBV6-1; CDR3aa: CASSEDGRNEQFF
j_gene: TRBJ1-1; v_gene: TRBV10-2; CDR3aa: CASSDPSQGVDEAFF
j_gene: TRBJ1-1; v_gene: TRBV2; CDR3aa: CARNRAYTEAFF
j_gene: TRBJ1-3; v_gene: TRBV5-1; CDR3aa: CASQTQGGASGNTIYF
j_gene: TRBJ1-6; v_gene: TRBV14; CDR3aa: CASSQADRGRRSPLHF
j_gene: TRBJ2-3; v_gene: TRBV6-5; CDR3aa: CASSRASGGTDTQYF
j_gene: TRBJ2-7; v_gene: TRBV15; CDR3aa: CATGVGQKNYEQYF
j_gene: TRBJ1-6; v_gene: TRBV20-1; CDR3aa: CSASSRSINSPLHF
j_gene: TRBJ2-7; v_gene: TRBV18; CDR3aa: CASSAGTGDYEQYF